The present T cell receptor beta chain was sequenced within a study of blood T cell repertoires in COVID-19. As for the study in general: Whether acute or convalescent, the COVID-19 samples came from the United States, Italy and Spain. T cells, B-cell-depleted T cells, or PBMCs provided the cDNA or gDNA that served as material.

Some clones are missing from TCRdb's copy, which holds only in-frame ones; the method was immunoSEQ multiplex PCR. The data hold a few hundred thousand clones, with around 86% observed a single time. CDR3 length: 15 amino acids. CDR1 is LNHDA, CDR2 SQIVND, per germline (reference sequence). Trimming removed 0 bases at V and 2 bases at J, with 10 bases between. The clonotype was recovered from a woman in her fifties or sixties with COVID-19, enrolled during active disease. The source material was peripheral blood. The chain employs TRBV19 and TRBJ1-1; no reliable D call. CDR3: CASSIDVLRNTEAFF. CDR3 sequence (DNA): TGTGCCAGTAGTATAGATGTCCTACGAAACACTGAAGCTTTCTTT.